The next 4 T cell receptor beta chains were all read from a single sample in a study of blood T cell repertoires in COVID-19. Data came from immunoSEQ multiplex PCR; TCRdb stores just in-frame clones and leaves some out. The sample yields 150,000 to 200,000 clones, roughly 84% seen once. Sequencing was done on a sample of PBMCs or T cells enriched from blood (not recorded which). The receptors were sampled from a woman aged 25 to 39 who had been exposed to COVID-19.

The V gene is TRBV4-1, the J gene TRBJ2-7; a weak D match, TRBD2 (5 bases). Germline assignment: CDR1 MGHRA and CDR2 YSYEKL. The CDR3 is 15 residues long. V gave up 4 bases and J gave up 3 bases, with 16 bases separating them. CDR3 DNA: TGCGCCAGCAGCCTCATGACGGGGTTTTTCTACGAGCAGTACTTC. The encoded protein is CASSLMTGFFYEQYF.

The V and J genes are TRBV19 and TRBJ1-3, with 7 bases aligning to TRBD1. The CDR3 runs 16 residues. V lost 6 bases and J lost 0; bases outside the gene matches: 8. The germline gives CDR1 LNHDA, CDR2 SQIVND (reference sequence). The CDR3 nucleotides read TGTGCCAGTAGGGTGACAGGGCCCCTCTCTGGAAACACCATATATTTT. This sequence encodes CASRVTGPLSGNTIYF.

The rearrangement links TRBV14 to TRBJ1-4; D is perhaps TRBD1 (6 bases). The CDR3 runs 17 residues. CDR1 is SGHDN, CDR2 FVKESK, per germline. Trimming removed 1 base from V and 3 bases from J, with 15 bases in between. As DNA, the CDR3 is TGTGCCAGCAGCCAAGCGGCCAGGGGATGGTCTAATGAAAAACTGTTTTTT. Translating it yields CASSQAARGWSNEKLFF.

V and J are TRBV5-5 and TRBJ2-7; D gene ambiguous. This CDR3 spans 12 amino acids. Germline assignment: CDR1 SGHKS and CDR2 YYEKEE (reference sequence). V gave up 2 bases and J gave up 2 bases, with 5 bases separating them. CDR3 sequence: CASSLRAYEQYF. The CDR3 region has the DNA TGTGCCAGCAGCTTAAGAGCCTACGAGCAGTACTTC. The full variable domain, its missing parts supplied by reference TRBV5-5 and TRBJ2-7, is DAGVTQSPTHLIKTRGQQVTLRCSPISGHKSVSWYQQVLGQGPQFIFQYYEKEERGRGNFPDRFSARQFPNYSSELNVNALLLGDSALYLCASSLRAYEQYFGPGTRLTVT.